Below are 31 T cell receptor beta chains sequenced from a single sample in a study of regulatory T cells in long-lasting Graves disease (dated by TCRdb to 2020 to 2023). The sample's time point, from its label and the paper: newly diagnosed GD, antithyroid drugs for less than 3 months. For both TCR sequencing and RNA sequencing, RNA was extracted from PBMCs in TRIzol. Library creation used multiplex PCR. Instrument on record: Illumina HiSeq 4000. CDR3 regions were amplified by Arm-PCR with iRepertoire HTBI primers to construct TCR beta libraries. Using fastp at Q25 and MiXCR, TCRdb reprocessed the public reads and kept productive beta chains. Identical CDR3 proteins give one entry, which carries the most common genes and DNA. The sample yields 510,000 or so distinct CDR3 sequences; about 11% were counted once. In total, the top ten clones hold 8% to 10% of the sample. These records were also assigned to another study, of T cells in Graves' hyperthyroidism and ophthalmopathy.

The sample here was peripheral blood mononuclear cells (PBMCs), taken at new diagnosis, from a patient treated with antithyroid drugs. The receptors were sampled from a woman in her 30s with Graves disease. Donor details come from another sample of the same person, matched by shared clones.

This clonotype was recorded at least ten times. The CDR3: CASRQGRQPQHF. Written as DNA, the CDR3 is TGTGCCAGCAGACAGGGAAGGCAGCCCCAGCATTTT. V and J are TRBV6-2 or TRBV6-3 and TRBJ1-5; tentative D call: TRBD1 (6 bases). Germline V gene lookup returns CDR1 MNHEY and CDR2 SVGEGT. CDR3 length: 12 amino acids. V lost 6 bases to trimming and J lost 7 bases, with 10 bases between them.

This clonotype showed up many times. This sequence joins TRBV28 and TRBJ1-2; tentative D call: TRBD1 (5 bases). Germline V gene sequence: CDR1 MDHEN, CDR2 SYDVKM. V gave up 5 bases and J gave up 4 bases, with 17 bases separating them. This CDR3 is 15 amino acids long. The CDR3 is CASSLIKQEIYGYTF. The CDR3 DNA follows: TGTGCCAGCAGTCTAATCAAACAGGAGATCTATGGCTACACCTTC.

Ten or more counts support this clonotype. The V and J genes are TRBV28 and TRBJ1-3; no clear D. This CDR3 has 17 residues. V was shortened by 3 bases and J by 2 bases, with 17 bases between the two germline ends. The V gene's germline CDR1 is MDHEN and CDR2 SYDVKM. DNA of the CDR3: TGTGCCAGCAGTTTCGGGGTTGGGCCCTTCGCTGGAAACACCATATATTTT. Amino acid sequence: CASSFGVGPFAGNTIYF.

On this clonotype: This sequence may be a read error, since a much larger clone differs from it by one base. The CDR3 is CASGRVGLRPYEQYF. The CDR3 nucleotides read TGTGCCAGCGGAAGGGTGGGACTCAGACCTTACGAGCAGTACTTC. The chain employs TRBV6-2 or TRBV6-3 and TRBJ2-3; maybe TRBD2 (6 bases). The J call may be in error: the DNA end matches TRBJ2-7 better. Germline values: CDR1 MNHEY, CDR2 SVGEGT. The CDR3 is made up of 15 amino acids.

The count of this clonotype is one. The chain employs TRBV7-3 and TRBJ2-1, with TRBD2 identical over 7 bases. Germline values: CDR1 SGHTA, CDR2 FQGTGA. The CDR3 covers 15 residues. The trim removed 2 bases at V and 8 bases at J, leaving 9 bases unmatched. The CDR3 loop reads CASSLEAAGAHEQFF. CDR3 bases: TGTGCCAGCAGCTTAGAAGCGGCGGGAGCACATGAGCAGTTCTTC. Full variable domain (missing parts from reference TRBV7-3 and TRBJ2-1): GAGVSQTPSNKVTEKGKYVELRCDPISGHTALYWYRQSLGQGPEFLIYFQGTGAADDSGLPNDRFFAVRPEGSVSTLKIQRTERGDSAVYLCASSLEAAGAHEQFFGPGTRLTVL.

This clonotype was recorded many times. DNA of the CDR3: TGTGCCACCAGTGATTATGACGGTCAGCCCCAGCATTTT. Translated, it gives CATSDYDGQPQHF. The chain combines TRBV24-1 with TRBJ1-5; D call uncertain. The length of the CDR3 is 13 residues. V was pared by 2 bases and J by 6 bases, with 7 bases between. Germline lookup yields CDR1 KGHDR and CDR2 SFDVKD.

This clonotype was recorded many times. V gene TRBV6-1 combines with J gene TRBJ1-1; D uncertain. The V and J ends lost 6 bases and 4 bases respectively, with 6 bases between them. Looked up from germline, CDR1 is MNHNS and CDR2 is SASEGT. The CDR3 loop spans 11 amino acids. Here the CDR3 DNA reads TGTGCCAGCAGCCAAGGCACTGAAGCTTTCTTT. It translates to CASSQGTEAFF.

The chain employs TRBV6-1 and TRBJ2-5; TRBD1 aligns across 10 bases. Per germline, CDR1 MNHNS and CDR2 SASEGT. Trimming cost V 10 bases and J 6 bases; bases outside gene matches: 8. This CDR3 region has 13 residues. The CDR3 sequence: CATRGTGVKTQYF. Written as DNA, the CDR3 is TGTGCCACTAGGGGGACAGGGGTTAAGACCCAGTACTTC.

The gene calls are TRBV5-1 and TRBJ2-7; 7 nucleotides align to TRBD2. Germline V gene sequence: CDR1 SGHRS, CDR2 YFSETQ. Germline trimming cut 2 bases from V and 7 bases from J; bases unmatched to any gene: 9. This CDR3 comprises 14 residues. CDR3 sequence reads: CASSFGTTTSEQYF. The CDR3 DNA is TGCGCCAGCAGCTTCGGGACTACAACTTCGGAGCAGTACTTC. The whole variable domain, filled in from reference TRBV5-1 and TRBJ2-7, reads KAGVTQTPRYLIKTRGQQVTLSCSPISGHRSVSWYQQTPGQGLQFLFEYFSETQRNKGNFPGRFSGRQFSNSRSEMNVSTLELGDSALYLCASSFGTTTSEQYFGPGTRLTVT.

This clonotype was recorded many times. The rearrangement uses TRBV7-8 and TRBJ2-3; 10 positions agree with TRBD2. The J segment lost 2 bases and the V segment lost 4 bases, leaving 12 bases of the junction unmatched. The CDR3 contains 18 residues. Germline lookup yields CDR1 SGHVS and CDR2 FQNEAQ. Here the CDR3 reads CASSSKAGAGGVTDTQYF. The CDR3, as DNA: TGTGCCAGCAGCTCCAAGGCGGGAGCGGGAGGGGTCACAGATACGCAGTATTTT.

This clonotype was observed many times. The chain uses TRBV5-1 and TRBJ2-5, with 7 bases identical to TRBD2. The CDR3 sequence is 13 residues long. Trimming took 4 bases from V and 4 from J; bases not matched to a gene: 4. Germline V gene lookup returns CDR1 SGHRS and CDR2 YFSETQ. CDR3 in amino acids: CASSSGTGETQYF. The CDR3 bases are TGCGCCAGCAGCAGCGGGACTGGAGAGACCCAGTACTTC.

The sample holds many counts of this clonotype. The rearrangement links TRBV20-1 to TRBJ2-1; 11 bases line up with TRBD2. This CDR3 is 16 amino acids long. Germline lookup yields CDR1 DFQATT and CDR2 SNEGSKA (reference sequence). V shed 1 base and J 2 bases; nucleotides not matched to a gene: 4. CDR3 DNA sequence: TGCAGTGCTAGAGTGACTAGCGGGACCACCTACAATGAGCAGTTCTTC. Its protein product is CSARVTSGTTYNEQFF.

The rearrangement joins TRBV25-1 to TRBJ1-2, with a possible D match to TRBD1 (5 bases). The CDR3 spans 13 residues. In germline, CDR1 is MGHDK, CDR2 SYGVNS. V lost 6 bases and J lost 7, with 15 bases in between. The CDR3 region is CASSLGPDGGYTF. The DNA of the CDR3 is TGTGCCAGCAGCCTGGGACCCGACGGTGGCTACACCTTC.

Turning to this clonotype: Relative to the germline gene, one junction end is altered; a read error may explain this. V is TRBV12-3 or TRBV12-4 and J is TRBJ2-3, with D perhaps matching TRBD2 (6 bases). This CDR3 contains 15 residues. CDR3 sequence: CASSLWLADTVTQYF. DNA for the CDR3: TGTGCCAGCAGTCTGTGGTTAGCGGACACAGTTACGCAGTATTTT.

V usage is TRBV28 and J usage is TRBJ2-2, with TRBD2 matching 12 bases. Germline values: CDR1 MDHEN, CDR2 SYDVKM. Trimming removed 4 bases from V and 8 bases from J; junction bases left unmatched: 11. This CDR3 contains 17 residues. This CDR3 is CASSSRRLAGDKGELFF. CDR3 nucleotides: TGTGCCAGCAGTTCCCGGCGACTAGCGGGAGATAAGGGGGAGCTGTTTTTT.

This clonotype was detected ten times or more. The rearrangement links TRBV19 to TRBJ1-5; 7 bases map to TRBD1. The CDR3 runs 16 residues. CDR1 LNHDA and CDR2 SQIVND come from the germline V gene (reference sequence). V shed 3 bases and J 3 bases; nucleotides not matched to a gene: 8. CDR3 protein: CASSIPEGQLNQPQHF. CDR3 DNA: TGTGCCAGTAGTATTCCCGAGGGACAGCTCAATCAGCCCCAGCATTTT.

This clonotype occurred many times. The CDR3 bases are TGTGCCAGCAGCTCGACAGGGGTTGGTTCACCCCTCCACTTT. This codes for CASSSTGVGSPLHF. The chain has TRBV12-3 or TRBV12-4 and TRBJ1-6, with TRBD1 identical over 8 bases. V was pared by 6 bases and J by 9 bases, with 7 bases of the junction left unmatched. This CDR3 comprises 14 residues.

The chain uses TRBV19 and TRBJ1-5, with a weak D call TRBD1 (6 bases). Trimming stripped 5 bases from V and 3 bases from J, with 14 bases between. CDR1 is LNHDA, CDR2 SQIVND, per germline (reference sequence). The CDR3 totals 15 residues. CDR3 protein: CASSDRSLINQPQHF. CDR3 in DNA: TGTGCCAGTAGTGACAGGTCCTTAATCAATCAGCCCCAGCATTTT. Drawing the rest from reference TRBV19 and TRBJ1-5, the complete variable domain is DGGITQSPKYLFRKEGQNVTLSCEQNLNHDAMYWYRQDPGQGLRLIYYSQIVNDFQKGDIAEGYSVSREKKESFPLTVTSAQKNPTAFYLCASSDRSLINQPQHFGDGTRLSIL.

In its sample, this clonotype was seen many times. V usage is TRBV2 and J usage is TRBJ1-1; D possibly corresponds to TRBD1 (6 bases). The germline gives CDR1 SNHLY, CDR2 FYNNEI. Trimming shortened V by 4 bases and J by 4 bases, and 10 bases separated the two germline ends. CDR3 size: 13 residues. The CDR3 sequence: CASSGEGGTEAFF. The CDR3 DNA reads TGTGCCAGCAGTGGAGAGGGGGGCACTGAAGCTTTCTTT.

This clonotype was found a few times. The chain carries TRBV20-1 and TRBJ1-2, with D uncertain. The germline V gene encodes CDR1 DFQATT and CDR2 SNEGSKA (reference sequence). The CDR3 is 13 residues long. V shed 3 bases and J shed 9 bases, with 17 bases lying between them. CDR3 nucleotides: TGCAGTGCTAGTGGGTTAGTCATCGATAGCTACACCTTC. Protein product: CSASGLVIDSYTF.

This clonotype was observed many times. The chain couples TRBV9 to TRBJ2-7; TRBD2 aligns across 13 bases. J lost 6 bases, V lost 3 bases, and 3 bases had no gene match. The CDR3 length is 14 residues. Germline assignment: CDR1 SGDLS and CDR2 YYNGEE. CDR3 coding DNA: TGTGCCAGCAGCGAGGGACTAGCGGGACGCGAGCAGTACTTC. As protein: CASSEGLAGREQYF.

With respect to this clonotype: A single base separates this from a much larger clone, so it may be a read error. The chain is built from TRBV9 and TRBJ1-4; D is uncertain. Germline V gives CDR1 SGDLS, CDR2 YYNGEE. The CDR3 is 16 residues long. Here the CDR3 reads CASSVGADPFGERLFF. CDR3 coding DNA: TGTGCCAGCAGCGTAGGAGCTGATCCATTCGGGGAAAGACTGTTTTTT.

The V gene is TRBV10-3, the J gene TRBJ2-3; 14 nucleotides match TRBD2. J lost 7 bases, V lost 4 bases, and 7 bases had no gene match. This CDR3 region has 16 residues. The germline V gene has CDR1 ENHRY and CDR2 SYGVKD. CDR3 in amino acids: CAISGGLAGVSNTQYF. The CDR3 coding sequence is TGTGCCATCAGTGGGGGACTAGCGGGAGTATCGAATACGCAGTATTTT.

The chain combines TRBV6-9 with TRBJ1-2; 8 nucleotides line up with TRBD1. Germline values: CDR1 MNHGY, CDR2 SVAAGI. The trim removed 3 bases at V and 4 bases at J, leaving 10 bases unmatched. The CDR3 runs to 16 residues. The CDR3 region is CASSYTAQGASYGYTF. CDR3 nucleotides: TGTGCCAGCAGTTACACGGCGCAGGGGGCTAGCTATGGCTACACCTTC.

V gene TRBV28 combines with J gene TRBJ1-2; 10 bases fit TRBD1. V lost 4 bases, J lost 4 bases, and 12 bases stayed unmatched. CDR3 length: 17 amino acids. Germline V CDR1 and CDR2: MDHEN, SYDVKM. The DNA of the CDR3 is TGTGCCAGCAGTTCACCCCGGGGGGGACAGGGGCGCTATGGCTACACCTTC. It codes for CASSSPRGGQGRYGYTF.

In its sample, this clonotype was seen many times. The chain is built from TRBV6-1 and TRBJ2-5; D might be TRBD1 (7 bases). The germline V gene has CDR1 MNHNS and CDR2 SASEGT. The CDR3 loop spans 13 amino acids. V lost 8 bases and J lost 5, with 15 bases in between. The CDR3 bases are TGTGCCAGCCAGGGGGGTCTCAGGGAGACCCAGTACTTC. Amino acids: CASQGGLRETQYF.

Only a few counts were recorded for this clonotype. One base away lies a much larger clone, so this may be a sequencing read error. The CDR3 bases are TGTGTCACCGCAGGCACAGGCTCCTACAATGAGCAGTTCTTC. This translates into CVTAGTGSYNEQFF. The chain recombines TRBV2 with TRBJ2-1, with D maybe TRBD1 (5 bases). From germline, CDR1 is SNHLY and CDR2 FYNNEI. The CDR3 spans 14 residues.

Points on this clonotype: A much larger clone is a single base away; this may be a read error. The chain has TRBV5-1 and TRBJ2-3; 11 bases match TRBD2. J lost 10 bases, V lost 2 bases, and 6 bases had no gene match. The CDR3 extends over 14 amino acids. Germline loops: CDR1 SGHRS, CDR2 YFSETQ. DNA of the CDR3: TGCGCCAGCAGCTTCGGTAGCGGGAGGGATTCGCAGTATTTT. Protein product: CASSFGSGRDSQYF.

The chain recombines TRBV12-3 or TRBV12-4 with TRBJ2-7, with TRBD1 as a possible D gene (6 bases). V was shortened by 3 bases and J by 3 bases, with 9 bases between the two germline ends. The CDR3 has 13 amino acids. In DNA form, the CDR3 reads TGTGCCAGCAGTTTTAGGACAGACTACGAGCAGTACTTC. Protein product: CASSFRTDYEQYF.

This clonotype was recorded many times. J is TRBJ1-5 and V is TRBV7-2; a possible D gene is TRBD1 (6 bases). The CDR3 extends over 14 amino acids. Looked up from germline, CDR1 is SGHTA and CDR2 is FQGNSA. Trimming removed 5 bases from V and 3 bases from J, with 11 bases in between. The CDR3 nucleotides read TGTGCCAGCAGCCTAGGGGGATTCAATCAGCCCCAGCATTTT. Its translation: CASSLGGFNQPQHF.

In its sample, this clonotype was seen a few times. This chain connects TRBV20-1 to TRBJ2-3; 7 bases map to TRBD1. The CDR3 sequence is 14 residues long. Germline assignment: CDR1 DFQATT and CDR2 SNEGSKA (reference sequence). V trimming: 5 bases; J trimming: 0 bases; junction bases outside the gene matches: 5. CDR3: CSAAYRGSTDTQYF. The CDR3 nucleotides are TGCAGTGCTGCATACAGGGGCAGCACAGATACGCAGTATTTT.